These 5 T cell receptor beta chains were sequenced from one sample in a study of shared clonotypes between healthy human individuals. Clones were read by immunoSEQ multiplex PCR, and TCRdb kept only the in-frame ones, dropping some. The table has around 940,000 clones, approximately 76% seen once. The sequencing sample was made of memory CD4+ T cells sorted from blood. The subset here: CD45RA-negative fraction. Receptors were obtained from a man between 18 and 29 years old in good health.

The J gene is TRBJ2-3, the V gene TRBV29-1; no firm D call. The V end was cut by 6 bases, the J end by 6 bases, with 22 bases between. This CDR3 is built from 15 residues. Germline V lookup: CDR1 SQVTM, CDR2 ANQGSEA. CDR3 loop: CSVVTWLGLGDTQYF. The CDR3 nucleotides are TGCAGCGTCGTAACTTGGTTAGGGCTCGGGGATACGCAGTATTTT.

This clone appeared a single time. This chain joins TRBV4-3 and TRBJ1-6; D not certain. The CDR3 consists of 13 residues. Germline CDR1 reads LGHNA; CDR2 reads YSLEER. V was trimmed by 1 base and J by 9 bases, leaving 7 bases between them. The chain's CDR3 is CASSQGEGSPLHF. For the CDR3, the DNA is TGCGCCAGCAGCCAAGGGGAGGGTTCACCCCTCCACTTT.

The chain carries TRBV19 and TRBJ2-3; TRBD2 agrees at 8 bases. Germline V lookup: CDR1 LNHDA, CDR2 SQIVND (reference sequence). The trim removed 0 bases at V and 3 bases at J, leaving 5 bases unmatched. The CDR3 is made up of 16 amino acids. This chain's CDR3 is CASSIDGGLGTDTQYF. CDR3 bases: TGTGCCAGTAGTATAGATGGGGGACTAGGGACAGATACGCAGTATTTT.

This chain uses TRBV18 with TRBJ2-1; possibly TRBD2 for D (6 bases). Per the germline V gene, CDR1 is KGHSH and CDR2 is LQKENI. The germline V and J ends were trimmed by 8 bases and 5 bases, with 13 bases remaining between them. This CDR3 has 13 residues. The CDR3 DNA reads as TGTGCCAGCGCCCCGGGACTCCACAATGAGCAGTTCTTC. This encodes CASAPGLHNEQFF.

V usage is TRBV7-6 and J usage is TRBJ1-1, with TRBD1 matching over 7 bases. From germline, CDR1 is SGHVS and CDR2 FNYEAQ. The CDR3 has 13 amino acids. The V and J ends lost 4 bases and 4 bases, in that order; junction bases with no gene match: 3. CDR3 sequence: CASSSTGSTEAFF. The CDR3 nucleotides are TGTGCCAGCAGCTCGACAGGGAGCACTGAAGCTTTCTTT.